This entry lists 31 T cell receptor beta chains sequenced from one sample in a study of tumor and adjacent non-tumor tissue in lung cancer. A modified ARM-PCR protocol with three rounds of nested PCR amplified TCRbeta. A single record per CDR3 protein comes from TCRdb applying MiXCR to the multiplex PCR reads. The sample has around 74,000 distinct CDR3 sequences, around 70% seen once. The template was RNA from unsorted bulk tissue. The normal lung tissue was taken more than 3 cm from the tumor edge. The sample consisted of distant non-tumor lung tissue. All receptors derive from a woman in her fifties or sixties with non-small cell lung cancer.

The chain recombines TRBV6-1 with TRBJ1-5; maybe TRBD1 (6 bases). CDR1 is MNHNS and CDR2 is SASEGT in the germline V gene. This CDR3 is built from 15 residues. V lost 1 base, J lost 6 bases, and 13 bases lay in between. CDR3 DNA sequence: TGTGCCAGCAGTGAAGTGACAGGTGTTGGTCAGCCCCAGCATTTT. It translates to CASSEVTGVGQPQHF.

A remark on this clonotype: The junction does not match germline at one end; this may be a read error. The chain uses TRBV11-2 and TRBJ2-6, with D perhaps matching TRBD2 (5 bases). Germline assignment: CDR1 SGHAT and CDR2 FQNNGV. This CDR3 is 14 amino acids long. The CDR3 is CASSLDPGVNVLTF. CDR3 in DNA: TGTGCCAGCAGCTTAGATCCCGGGGTCAACGTCTTGACTTTC.

The gene calls are TRBV6-2 or TRBV6-3 and TRBJ2-7; possible D gene TRBD2, 5 bases. CDR1 and CDR2 from the germline V gene are MNHEY and SVGEGT. This CDR3 has 14 residues. V lost 2 bases and J lost 5, with 13 bases in between. The CDR3 loop is CASSYGISADEQYF. The CDR3 DNA reads TGTGCCAGCAGTTACGGGATTAGCGCCGACGAGCAGTACTTC.

In the case of this clonotype: The junction departs from germline at one end; a sequencing error may be responsible. The V gene is TRBV29-1, the J gene TRBJ2-1, with 9 bases lining up with TRBD1. Germline values: CDR1 SQVTM, CDR2 ANQGSEA. This CDR3 has 14 residues. The CDR3 spells CNVEKQGQGYEQFF. DNA of the CDR3: TGCAACGTTGAAAAGCAGGGACAGGGCTATGAGCAGTTCTTC.

Details on this clonotype: The junction does not match germline at one end; this may be a read error. V is TRBV29-1 and J is TRBJ2-1; D is unresolved. The CDR3 covers 11 residues. CDR1 is SQVTM, CDR2 ANQGSEA, per germline. The CDR3 DNA follows: TGCAGCATTGAGACCCTCCATGAGCAGTTTTTT. It translates to CSIETLHEQFF.

Points on this clonotype: A read error may explain this, as a much larger clone is one base away. The CDR3 end shows no conserved phenylalanine or tryptophan, and so a read error is likely. The genes are TRBV4-1 and TRBJ2-7; TRBD2 might be the D (5 bases). This CDR3 is 15 amino acids long. The ends were cut back, 0 bases at V and 0 bases at J, with 9 bases in the middle. Germline-derived CDR1 and CDR2 are MGHRA and YSYEKL. Here the CDR3 DNA reads TGCGCCAGCAGCCAAGATCGAGGACTCTCCTACGAGCAGTACTTA. This sequence encodes CASSQDRGLSYEQYL.

This clonotype appeared once. It may be a read error: a sequence one base away is much more abundant. This rearrangement joins TRBV4-2 to TRBJ2-7; TRBD2 agrees at 7 bases. Germline CDR1 reads LGHNA; CDR2 reads YNFKEQ. This CDR3 comprises 14 residues. The CDR3 DNA reads TGTCCCAGCAGCCAAGAAACTAGCGCGTCCGAGCAGTACTTC. It translates to CPSSQETSASEQYF.

This chain connects TRBV2 to TRBJ1-5, with no clear D. The V and J ends lost 4 bases and 2 bases respectively, with 6 bases between them. This CDR3 has 13 amino acids. Germline V lookup: CDR1 SNHLY, CDR2 FYNNEI. The CDR3 sequence is CASSVQGNQPQHF. CDR3 bases: TGTGCCAGCAGTGTGCAGGGCAATCAGCCCCAGCATTTT.

The chain combines TRBV5-1 with TRBJ2-5; TRBD1 matches at 8 bases. In germline, CDR1 is SGHRS, CDR2 YFSETQ. The CDR3 runs 14 residues. J lost 2 bases, V lost 2 bases, and 2 bases had no gene match. This chain's CDR3 is CASSLRDRQETQYF. In DNA, the CDR3 is TGCGCCAGCAGCTTACGGGACAGGCAAGAGACCCAGTACTTC.

This clonotype came up a few times. This clone may be a read error of a much larger clone one base away. The chain uses TRBV7-8 and TRBJ2-1; TRBD2 matches 10 bases. The V gene's germline CDR1 is SGHVS and CDR2 FQNEAQ. The CDR3 consists of 17 residues. The V and J ends lost 7 bases and 0 bases, in that order; junction bases with no gene match: 9. CDR3 protein: CASNPLAGVISYNEQFF. The CDR3 DNA is TGTGCCAGCAACCCCCTAGCGGGAGTGATCTCCTACAATGAGCAGTTCTTC. The full variable domain, with the rest looked up from reference TRBV7-8 and TRBJ2-1, is GAGVSQSPRYKVAKRGQDVALRCDPISGHVSLFWYQQALGQGPEFLTYFQNEAQLDKSGLPSDRFFAERPEGSVSTLKIQRTQQEDSAVYLCASNPLAGVISYNEQFFGPGTRLTVL.

V and J are TRBV7-3 and TRBJ1-1, with 12 bases aligning to TRBD1. The CDR3 length is 18 residues. Looked up from germline, CDR1 is SGHTA and CDR2 is FQGTGA. V dropped 0 bases and J dropped 6; count of bases not matched to a gene: 11. The CDR3 nucleotides are TGTGCCAGCAGCTTAACCGCCGGGACAGGGGGCAAGAAGGCTGAAGCTTTCTTT. Translation gives CASSLTAGTGGKKAEAFF.

Ten or more counts support this clonotype. This chain links TRBV20-1 with TRBJ2-1; either TRBD1 or TRBD2 may supply D (5 bases each). CDR1 and CDR2 (germline): DFQATT, SNEGSKA (reference sequence). This CDR3 has 15 amino acids. Trimming shortened V by 0 bases and J by 4 bases, and 13 bases separated the two germline ends. CDR3 DNA: TGCAGTGCTAGAGATCCGTGGGACGGTTACAATGAGCAGTTCTTC. This translates into CSARDPWDGYNEQFF.

With respect to this clonotype: An end of the junction does not agree with germline; a read error may underlie this. This sequence joins TRBV29-1 and TRBJ2-7; 9 bases map to TRBD2. Germline V gene lookup returns CDR1 SQVTM and CDR2 ANQGSEA. The CDR3 is made up of 14 amino acids. The CDR3 DNA sequence: TGCAGCGTCGGGACTAGCTGTTACTCCTACGAGCTGTACTTC. Encoded protein: CSVGTSCYSYELYF.

This clonotype came up many times. The gene calls are TRBV6-6 and TRBJ2-1; TRBD2 matches 10 bases. Germline CDR1 MNHNY, CDR2 SVGAGI (reference sequence). This CDR3 region has 18 residues. With V trimmed by 2 bases and J by 0 bases, 7 bases remained unmatched. This CDR3 is CASSYPAGGPFSYNEQFF. CDR3 nucleotides: TGTGCCAGCAGTTACCCAGCGGGAGGGCCTTTCTCCTACAATGAGCAGTTCTTC.

CDR3 in DNA: TGTGCCAGCAGTCTATTACTAGCGGAGGCCCACAATGAGCAGTTCTTC. Translated, it gives CASSLLLAEAHNEQFF. The rearrangement links TRBV28 to TRBJ2-1; 8 bases agree with TRBD2. V shed 5 bases, J shed 5 bases, and the junction held 11 bases outside the gene matches. Germline CDR1 reads MDHEN; CDR2 reads SYDVKM. The CDR3 is 16 amino acids. The full variable domain, in which reference TRBV28 and TRBJ2-1 provide the parts outside the CDR3, is DVKVTQSSRYLVKRTGEKVFLECVQDMDHENMFWYRQDPGLGLRLIYFSYDVKMKEKGDIPEGYSVSREKKERFSLILESASTNQTSMYLCASSLLLAEAHNEQFFGPGTRLTVL.

Note on this clonotype: The junction departs from germline at one end; a sequencing error may be responsible. The V call is TRBV11-1, the J call TRBJ2-1; D possibly corresponds to TRBD2 (6 bases). This CDR3 spans 14 amino acids. CDR1 and CDR2 from the germline V gene are SGHAT and FQDESV (reference sequence). Written as DNA, the CDR3 is TGCGCCAGCAGCTTAGCGGCAGAGGTCAATGAGCAGTTCTTC. Translating it yields CASSLAAEVNEQFF.

This clonotype showed up many times. This chain joins TRBV6-5 and TRBJ2-3, with 8 bases fitting TRBD2. J was trimmed by 0 bases and V by 6 bases; bases with no gene match: 11. CDR1 is MNHEY, CDR2 SVGAGI, per germline. There are 17 residues in the CDR3. The CDR3 region is CASRPPAGADSTDTQYF. CDR3 bases: TGTGCCAGCAGACCCCCAGCGGGAGCGGATAGCACAGATACGCAGTATTTT.

The V call is TRBV5-6, the J call TRBJ2-1; tentatively, D is TRBD1 (5 bases). Germline V gene sequence: CDR1 SGHDT, CDR2 YYEEEE. This CDR3 is 15 amino acids long. V lost 4 bases and J 4 bases, leaving 15 bases between the germline ends. CDR3 residues: CASSISDTYYNEQFF. The CDR3 coding sequence is TGTGCCAGCAGCATATCGGACACCTATTACAATGAGCAGTTCTTC.

This clonotype was detected only once. One end of the junction is discordant with germline, which a read error may explain. The chain has TRBV12-3 or TRBV12-4 and TRBJ2-3; 11 nucleotides line up with TRBD2. The CDR3 runs to 18 residues. The CDR3 spells CVSSFPTPSGRLGDIHYF. CDR3 DNA sequence: TGTGTCAGCAGTTTCCCCACCCCTAGCGGGAGGCTGGGAGATATACACTATTTT.

The rearrangement joins TRBV7-3 to TRBJ2-3, with 10 bases aligning to TRBD2. The germline CDR1 and CDR2 sequences are SGHTA and FQGTGA. The junction had 5 bases not matched to a gene; V was cut back by 5 bases and J by 6 bases. The CDR3 is 14 residues long. The CDR3 DNA reads TGTGCCAGCAGCCCGGGACTAGCGTTGGATACGCAGTATTTT. This translates into CASSPGLALDTQYF.

With respect to this clonotype: Compared with germline, one end of the junction differs, possibly owing to a read error. J is TRBJ1-5 and V is TRBV4-1; no reliable D call. CDR3 size: 16 residues. Germline V CDR1 and CDR2: MGHRA, YSYEKL. This CDR3 reads CAGSQGVVQTNQPQHF. DNA of the CDR3: TGCGCCGGCAGCCAAGGCGTTGTACAAACCAATCAGCCCCAGCATTTT.

Concerning this clonotype: Given a much more abundant clone one base away, this may be a read error. The V call is TRBV29-1, the J call TRBJ1-1; TRBD1 aligns across 7 bases. Germline V CDR1 and CDR2: SQVTM, ANQGSEA. After removal of 8 bases from V and 5 bases from J, the junction contained 14 bases not matched to a gene. This CDR3 comprises 14 residues. The CDR3 DNA follows: TGCAGCATTGCCGACCGACAGGGAAGGACTGAAGCTTTCTTT. It specifies CSIADRQGRTEAFF.

To note about this clonotype: One junction end does not reproduce the germline sequence, and a read error may be involved. The chain is built from TRBV28 and TRBJ2-2, with TRBD1 matching over 9 bases. The CDR3 is made up of 17 amino acids. Germline CDR1 MDHEN, CDR2 SYDVKM. CDR3 coding DNA: TGTGCCAGCAGTACCCTCAGACAGGGGGTAGGGACCGTGGAGCTGTTTTTT. This sequence encodes CASSTLRQGVGTVELFF.

In the case of this clonotype: One end of the junction fails to match germline, which may point to a read error. This chain connects TRBV4-2 to TRBJ1-2; D gene unclear. The CDR3 extends over 12 amino acids. Germline V gives CDR1 LGHNA, CDR2 YNFKEQ. CDR3 sequence reads: CASSQHSYGYIF. In nucleotides, the CDR3 is TGTGCTAGCAGTCAACACAGCTATGGCTACATCTTC.

As to this clonotype: At one of its ends the junction is not consistent with the germline gene, which may arise from a read error. The chain employs TRBV5-4 and TRBJ2-4; D is unclear. This CDR3 has 14 residues. Germline CDR1 reads SGHNT; CDR2 reads YYREEE (reference sequence). The CDR3 reads CANSPDLSKDIQYF. In DNA form, the CDR3 reads TGTGCCAACAGCCCGGACCTCTCCAAAGACATTCAGTACTTC.

A note on this clonotype: Given a much more abundant clone one base away, this may be a read error. V gene TRBV28 combines with J gene TRBJ1-4, with 8 bases aligning to TRBD1. The V gene's germline CDR1 is MDHEN and CDR2 SYDVKM. There are 13 residues in the CDR3. The chain's CDR3 is CVSTGGTNEKLFF. CDR3 bases: TGTGTCAGTACAGGGGGAACTAATGAAAAACTGTTTTTT.

Comments on this clonotype: A single base separates this from a much larger clone, so it may be a read error. The rearrangement joins TRBV29-1 to TRBJ2-5; the D is unclear. The closer fit of TRBJ2-1 to the DNA end suggests the J call may be wrong. The length of the CDR3 is 12 residues. In germline, CDR1 is SQVTM, CDR2 ANQGSEA. The CDR3 loop is CSVERFQETQFF. The DNA of the CDR3 is TGCAGCGTTGAACGGTTCCAAGAGACCCAGTTCTTC.

Details on this clonotype: The conserved final phenylalanine or tryptophan is absent from the CDR3, which likely points to a read error. The chain employs TRBV28 and TRBJ2-1; 12 nucleotides line up with TRBD2. V lost 4 bases to trimming and J lost 0 bases; unmatched junction nucleotides: 7. The CDR3 has 18 residues. From germline, CDR1 is MDHEN and CDR2 SYDVKM. CDR3 sequence (DNA): TGTGCCAGCAGTTCTCCTTCTAGCGGGAGGGCCTCCTACAATGAGCAGTTCTCC. Translated, it gives CASSSPSSGRASYNEQFS.

This clonotype appeared a few times. A junction end diverges from the germline sequence, so it may reflect a read error. The chain uses TRBV6-2 or TRBV6-3 and TRBJ1-2; D perhaps matches TRBD1 (6 bases). The length of the CDR3 is 14 residues. Germline V gives CDR1 MNHEY, CDR2 SVGEGT. The CDR3 nucleotides read TGTCCCAGCAGCCGCGGACAGTGGCAGGATGGCTACGCCTTC. It encodes CPSSRGQWQDGYAF.

As to this clonotype: A single base separates this from a much larger clone, so it may be a read error. The chain links TRBV20-1 to TRBJ2-3; D could derive from TRBD1 or TRBD2 (5 bases each). The length of the CDR3 is 15 residues. Germline V gene data show CDR1 as DFQATT and CDR2 as SNEGSKA (reference sequence). Between the trimmed V and J ends, which lost 7 bases and 0 bases, there was a span of 17 bases. The CDR3: CSVWDRGISTDTQYF. DNA for the CDR3: TGCAGTGTTTGGGACCGTGGCATTAGCACAGATACGCAGTATTTT.

A word on this clonotype: This could be a read error, since a much larger clone is one nucleotide away. The chain carries TRBV20-1 and TRBJ2-1; D may be TRBD2 (6 bases). The germline V gene has CDR1 DFQATT and CDR2 SNEGSKA (reference sequence). Trimming cost V 5 bases and J 2 bases, with 13 bases left between them. CDR3 length: 14 amino acids. The CDR3 protein is CSALSGRTYNEQFF. The CDR3 nucleotides read TGCAGTGCTCTTAGCGGAAGGACCTACAATGAGCAGTTCTTC.